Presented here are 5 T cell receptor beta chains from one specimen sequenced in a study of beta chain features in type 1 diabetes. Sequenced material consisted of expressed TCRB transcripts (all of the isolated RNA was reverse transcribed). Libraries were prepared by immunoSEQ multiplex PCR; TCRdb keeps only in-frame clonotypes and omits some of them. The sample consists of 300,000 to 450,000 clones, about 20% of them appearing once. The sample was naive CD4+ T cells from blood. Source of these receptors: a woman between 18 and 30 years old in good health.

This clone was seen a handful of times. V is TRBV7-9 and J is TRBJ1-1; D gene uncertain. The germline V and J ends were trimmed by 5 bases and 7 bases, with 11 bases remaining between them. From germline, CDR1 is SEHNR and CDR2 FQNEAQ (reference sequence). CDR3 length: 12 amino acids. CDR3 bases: TGTGCCAGCAGCCCACTACGGGGTGAAGCTTTCTTT. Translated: CASSPLRGEAFF.

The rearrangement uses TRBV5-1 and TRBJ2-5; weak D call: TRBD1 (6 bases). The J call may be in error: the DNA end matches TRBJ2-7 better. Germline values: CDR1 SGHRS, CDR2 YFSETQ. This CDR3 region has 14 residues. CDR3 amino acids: CASSTRTASYEQYF. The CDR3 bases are TGCGCCAGCAGCACCAGGACAGCTTCCTACGAGCAGTACTTC.

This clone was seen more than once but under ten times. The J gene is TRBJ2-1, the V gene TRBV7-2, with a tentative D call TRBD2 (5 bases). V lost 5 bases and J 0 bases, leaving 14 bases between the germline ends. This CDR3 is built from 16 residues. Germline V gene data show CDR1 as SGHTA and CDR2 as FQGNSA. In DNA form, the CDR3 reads TGTGCCAGCAGCCCTCTCGTCGGGAACTCCTACAATGAGCAGTTCTTC. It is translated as CASSPLVGNSYNEQFF.

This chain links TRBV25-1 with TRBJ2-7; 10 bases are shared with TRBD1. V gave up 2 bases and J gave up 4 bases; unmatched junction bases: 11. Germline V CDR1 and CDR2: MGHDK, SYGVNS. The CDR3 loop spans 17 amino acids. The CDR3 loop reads CASSENWERDRGYEQYF. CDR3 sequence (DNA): TGTGCCAGCAGTGAAAATTGGGAAAGGGACAGGGGTTACGAGCAGTACTTC.

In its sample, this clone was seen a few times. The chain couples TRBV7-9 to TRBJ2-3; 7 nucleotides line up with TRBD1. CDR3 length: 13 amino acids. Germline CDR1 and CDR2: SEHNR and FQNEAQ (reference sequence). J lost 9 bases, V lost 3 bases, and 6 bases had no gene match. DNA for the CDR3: TGTGCCAGCAGCTTGGCGGACAGGAGCACGCAGTATTTT. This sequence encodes CASSLADRSTQYF.